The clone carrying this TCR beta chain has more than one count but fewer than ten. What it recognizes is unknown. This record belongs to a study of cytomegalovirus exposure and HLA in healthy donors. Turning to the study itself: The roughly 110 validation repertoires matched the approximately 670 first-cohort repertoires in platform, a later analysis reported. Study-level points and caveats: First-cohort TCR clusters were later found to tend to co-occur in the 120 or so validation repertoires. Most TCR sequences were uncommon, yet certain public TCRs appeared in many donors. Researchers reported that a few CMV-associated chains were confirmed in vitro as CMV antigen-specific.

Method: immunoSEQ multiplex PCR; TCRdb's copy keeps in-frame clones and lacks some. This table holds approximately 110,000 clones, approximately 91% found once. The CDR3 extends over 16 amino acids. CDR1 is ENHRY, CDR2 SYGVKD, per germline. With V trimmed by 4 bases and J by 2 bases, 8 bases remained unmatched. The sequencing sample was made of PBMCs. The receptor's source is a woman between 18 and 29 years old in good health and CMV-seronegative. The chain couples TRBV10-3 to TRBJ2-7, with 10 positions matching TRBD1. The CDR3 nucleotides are TGTGCCATCAGTGCGCCTCCGGGACAGGGGACCTACGAGCAGTACTTC. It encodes CAISAPPGQGTYEQYF.